This T cell receptor (beta chain) was obtained from a study of blood T cell repertoires in COVID-19. Germline CDR1 MNHEY, CDR2 SVGAGI. The CDR3 loop spans 14 amino acids. Losses at the gene ends were 0 bases for V and 5 bases for J; bases not matched to a gene: 2. Seattle patients were enrolled during active infection and followed longitudinally. In the study's own analysis: Reference gene primer amplification yielded estimated nucleated cell counts. Produced via immunoSEQ multiplex PCR; TCRdb's table is partial and in-frame only. V and J calls and clone size are copied from that table; D and trimming were computed from the DNA. The data contain about 480,000 clones, roughly nine tenths of them singletons.

The sequenced sample was peripheral blood. The sequence came from a man between 18 and 29 years old with COVID-19, enrolled during active disease. This sequence joins TRBV6-5 and TRBJ2-5, with 8 bases fitting TRBD1. The CDR3 DNA reads TGTGCCAGCAGTTACTCGACAGGGGAGGAGACCCAGTACTTC. It codes for CASSYSTGEETQYF.